The T cell receptor (beta chain) under discussion was sequenced for a study of T-cell memory formation after mild COVID-19. The CDR3 sequence is 18 residues long. From germline, CDR1 is LGHNA and CDR2 YSLEER. The ends were cut back, 0 bases at V and 2 bases at J, with 16 bases in the middle. This clonotype was found many times. TCRdb passed the 5' RACE reads through MiXCR, listing each CDR3 protein once. The profile covers 35,000 to 45,000 distinct CDR3 sequences, with approximately 6.8% appearing a single time and about 1.5% taken by the ten largest. The specimen was PBMCs or a T cell subset sorted from them (not recorded which). The chain has TRBV4-3 and TRBJ2-2; D could derive from TRBD1 or TRBD2 (6 bases each). The receptor comes from a man between 18 and 35 years old who had mild COVID-19 (a few samples of this study predate the infection). Cell type and time point are not known. The CDR3 nucleotides are TGCGCCAGCAGCCAAGAACCCCCCGGGGGCATAAACACCGGGGAGCTGTTTTTT. Protein product: CASSQEPPGGINTGELFF.